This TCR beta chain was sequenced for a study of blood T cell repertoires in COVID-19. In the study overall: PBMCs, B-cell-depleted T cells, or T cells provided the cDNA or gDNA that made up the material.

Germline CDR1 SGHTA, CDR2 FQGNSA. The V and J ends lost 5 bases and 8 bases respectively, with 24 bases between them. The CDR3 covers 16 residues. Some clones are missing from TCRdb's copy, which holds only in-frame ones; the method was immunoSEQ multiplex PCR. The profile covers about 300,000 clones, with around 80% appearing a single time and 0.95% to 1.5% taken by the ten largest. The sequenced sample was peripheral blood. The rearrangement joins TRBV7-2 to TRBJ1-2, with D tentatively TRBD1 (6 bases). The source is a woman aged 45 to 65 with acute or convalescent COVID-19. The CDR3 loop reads CASSPIGGALREGYTF. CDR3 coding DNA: TGTGCCAGCAGCCCAATAGGGGGGGCATTGCGGGAAGGCTACACCTTC.